This TCR beta chain originates from a study of blood T cells in healthy people across ages. It was with a sample-barcoded 5' primer and a J-beta primer mix that a second PCR of about 6 to 12 cycles was run. TCRdb reprocessed the 5' RACE reads via MiXCR and lists one record per CDR3 protein. The sample comprises around 700,000 distinct CDR3 sequences, 25% of which are singletons, and roughly a tenth rests with the top ten. Notes on this clonotype: What it binds is unknown.

Study-wide results and limits: Total diversity from one million sequenced T cells was likely underestimated.

The germline V gene has CDR1 SEHNR and CDR2 FQNEAQ (reference sequence). The CDR3 extends over 15 amino acids. Trimming cost V 6 bases and J 3 bases, with 14 bases left between them. These sequences were also reported in another study, on T cells of mothers and their children. This second report adds: Each 15 ul cDNA reaction used roughly 1.6 ug RNA; all RNA was used.

V and J are TRBV7-9 and TRBJ2-2; tentative D call: TRBD1 (6 bases). The sequence was obtained from a boy aged 5-17 years in good health. The specimen sequenced was blood. As DNA, the CDR3 is TGTGCCAGCAGACCCGGGACAATGGACACCGGGGAGCTGTTTTTT. Its translation is CASRPGTMDTGELFF.